This TCR beta chain was retrieved from a study of CD8 T cells in Susac syndrome. From blood CD8+ and CD4+ T cells, TCR beta sequences were generated. A quantity of about 0.5 to 1 ug RNA underwent reverse transcription using random hexamers. With immunoSEQ multiplex PCR, TCR beta CDR3 was amplified across 54 Vbeta and 13 Jbeta. MiXCR, run by TCRdb on the immunoSEQ multiplex PCR reads, gives a single entry per CDR3 protein. The table lists roughly 170,000 distinct CDR3 sequences, approximately 93% of them singletons. CDR1 is KGHSH, CDR2 LQKENI, per germline. The CDR3 sequence is 16 residues long. Trimming took 0 bases from V and 0 from J, leaving 10 bases between them.

The sequencing sample was made of CD4+ T cells from PBMCs. The origin of this receptor is a human donor with multiple sclerosis. The chain uses TRBV18 and TRBJ2-3, with D unresolved. CDR3 residues: CASSPPSRASTDTQYF. For the CDR3, the DNA is TGTGCCAGCTCACCACCGAGCAGAGCTAGCACAGATACGCAGTATTTT.